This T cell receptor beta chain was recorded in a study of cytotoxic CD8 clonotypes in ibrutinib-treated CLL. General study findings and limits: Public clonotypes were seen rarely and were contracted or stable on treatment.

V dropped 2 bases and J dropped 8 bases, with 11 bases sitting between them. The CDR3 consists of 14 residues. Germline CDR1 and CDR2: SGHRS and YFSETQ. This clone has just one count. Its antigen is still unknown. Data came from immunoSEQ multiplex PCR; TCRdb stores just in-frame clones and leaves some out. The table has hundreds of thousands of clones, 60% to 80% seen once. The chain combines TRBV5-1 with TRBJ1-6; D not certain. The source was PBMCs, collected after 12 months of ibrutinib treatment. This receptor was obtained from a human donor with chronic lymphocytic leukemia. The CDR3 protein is CASSLTETHSPLHF. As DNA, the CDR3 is TGCGCCAGCAGCTTAACAGAGACCCATTCACCCCTCCACTTT. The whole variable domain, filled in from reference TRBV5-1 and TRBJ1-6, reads KAGVTQTPRYLIKTRGQQVTLSCSPISGHRSVSWYQQTPGQGLQFLFEYFSETQRNKGNFPGRFSGRQFSNSRSEMNVSTLELGDSALYLCASSLTETHSPLHFGNGTRLTVT.